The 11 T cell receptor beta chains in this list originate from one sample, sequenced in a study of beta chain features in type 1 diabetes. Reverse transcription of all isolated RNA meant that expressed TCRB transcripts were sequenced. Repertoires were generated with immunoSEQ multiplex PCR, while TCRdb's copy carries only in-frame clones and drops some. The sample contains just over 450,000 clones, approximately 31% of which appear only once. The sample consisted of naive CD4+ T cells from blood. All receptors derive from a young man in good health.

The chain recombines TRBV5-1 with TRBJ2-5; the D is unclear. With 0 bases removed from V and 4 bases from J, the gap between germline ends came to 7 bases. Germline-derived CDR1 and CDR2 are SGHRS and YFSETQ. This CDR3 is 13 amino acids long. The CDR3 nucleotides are TGCGCCAGCAGCTTGGTCTTTCCAGAGACCCAGTACTTC. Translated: CASSLVFPETQYF.

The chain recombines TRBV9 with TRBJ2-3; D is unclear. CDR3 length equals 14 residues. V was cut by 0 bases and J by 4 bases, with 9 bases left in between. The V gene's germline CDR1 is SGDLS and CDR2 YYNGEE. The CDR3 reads CASSVGIHADTQYF. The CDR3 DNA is TGTGCCAGCAGCGTAGGGATTCACGCAGATACGCAGTATTTT.

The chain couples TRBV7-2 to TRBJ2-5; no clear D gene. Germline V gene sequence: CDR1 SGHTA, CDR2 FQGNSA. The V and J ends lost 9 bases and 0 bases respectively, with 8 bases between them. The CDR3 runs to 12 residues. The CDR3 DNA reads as TGTGCCAGTGGGCGGTACCAAGAGACCCAGTACTTC. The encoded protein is CASGRYQETQYF.

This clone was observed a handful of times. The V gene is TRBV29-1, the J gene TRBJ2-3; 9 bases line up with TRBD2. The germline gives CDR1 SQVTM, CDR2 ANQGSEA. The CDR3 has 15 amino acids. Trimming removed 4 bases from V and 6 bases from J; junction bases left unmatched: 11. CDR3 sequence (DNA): TGCAGCGTTGGGGGGCCGGGACTAGCATTGGATACGCAGTATTTT. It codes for CSVGGPGLALDTQYF.

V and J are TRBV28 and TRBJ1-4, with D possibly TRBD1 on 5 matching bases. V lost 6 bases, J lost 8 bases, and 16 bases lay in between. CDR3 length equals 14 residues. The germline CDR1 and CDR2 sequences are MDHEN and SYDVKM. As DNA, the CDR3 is TGTGCCAGCAGGGGCTCGGGGGTCAGCGAAAAACTGTTTTTT. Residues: CASRGSGVSEKLFF.

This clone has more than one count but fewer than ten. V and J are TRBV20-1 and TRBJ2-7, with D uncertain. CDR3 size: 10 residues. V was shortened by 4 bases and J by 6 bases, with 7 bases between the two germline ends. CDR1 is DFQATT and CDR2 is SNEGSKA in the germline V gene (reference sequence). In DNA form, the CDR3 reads TGCAGTGCTATTTTCGGCGAGCAGTACTTC. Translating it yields CSAIFGEQYF.

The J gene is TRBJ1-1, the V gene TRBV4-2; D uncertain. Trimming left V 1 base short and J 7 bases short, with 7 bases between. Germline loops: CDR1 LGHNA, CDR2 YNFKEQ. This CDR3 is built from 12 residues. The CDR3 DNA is TGTGCCAGCAGCCAAGTGATGGGTGAAGCTTTCTTT. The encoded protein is CASSQVMGEAFF.

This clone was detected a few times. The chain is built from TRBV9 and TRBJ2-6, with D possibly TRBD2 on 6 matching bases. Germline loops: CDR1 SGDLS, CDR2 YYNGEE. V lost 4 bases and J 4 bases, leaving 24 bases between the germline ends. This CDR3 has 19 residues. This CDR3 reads CASSTKEGHSPGGANVLTF. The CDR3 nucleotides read TGTGCCAGCAGCACAAAGGAGGGGCACAGCCCTGGCGGGGCCAACGTCCTGACTTTC.

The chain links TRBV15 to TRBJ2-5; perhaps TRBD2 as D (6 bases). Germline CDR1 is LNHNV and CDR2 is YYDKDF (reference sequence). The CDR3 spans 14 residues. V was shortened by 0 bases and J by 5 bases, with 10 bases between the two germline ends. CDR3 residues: CATSRDLAVETQYF. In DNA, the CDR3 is TGTGCCACCAGCAGAGATTTAGCGGTGGAGACCCAGTACTTC.

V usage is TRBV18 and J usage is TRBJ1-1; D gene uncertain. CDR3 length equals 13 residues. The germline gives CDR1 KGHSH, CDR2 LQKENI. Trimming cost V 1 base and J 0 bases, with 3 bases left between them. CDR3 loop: CASSPQVNTEAFF. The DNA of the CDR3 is TGTGCCAGCTCACCACAGGTGAACACTGAAGCTTTCTTT.

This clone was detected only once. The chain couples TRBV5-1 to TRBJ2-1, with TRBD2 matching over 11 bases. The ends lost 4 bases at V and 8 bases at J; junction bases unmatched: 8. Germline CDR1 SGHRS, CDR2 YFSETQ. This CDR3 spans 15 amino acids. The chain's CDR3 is CASSDTSGSGDEQFF. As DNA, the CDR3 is TGCGCCAGCAGCGATACTAGCGGGAGTGGAGATGAGCAGTTCTTC.